This T cell receptor (beta chain) was sequenced for a study of T cell repertoires in cytomegalovirus infection. TCRdb re-called the reads with MiXCR, one entry per CDR3 protein. The repertoire includes approximately 730,000 distinct CDR3 sequences, around 31% of them detected once, and 15% to 20% sits in the top ten. Germline V CDR1 and CDR2: SEHNR, FQNEAQ (reference sequence). The CDR3 sequence is 15 residues long. On this clonotype itself: Antigen: not known. A read error may account for a junction end that differs from germline.

The V call is TRBV7-9, the J call TRBJ2-5; tentatively, D is TRBD1 (6 bases). This material consisted of cultured PBMCs, taken from culture after CMV antigen stimulation. This sequence originates from a human donor in good health (CMV status not recorded). Some clones in this sample may be carry-over from other donors' samples. CDR3 sequence reads: CASGLVQGYQETQYF. CDR3 coding DNA: TGTGCCAGCGGCTTAGTACAGGGCTACCAAGAGACCCAGTACTTC.